Listed below are T cell receptor beta chains from one sample, sequenced in a study of cytomegalovirus exposure and HLA in healthy donors. Here immunoSEQ multiplex PCR was the method, and the copy in TCRdb shows in-frame clones only, minus some. The sample records some 200,000 clones, 81% being singletons. Sequenced input: PBMCs. These receptors all come from a man between 45 and 60 years old in good health and CMV-seronegative. Both conserved end residues are part of each CDR3. A D gene is named only where the DNA matches it firmly. The size of a clone is reported for some rows only, either as once, few or many, or as a class for expanded clones.

TRBJ1-6	once	TRBV19	TRBD1	TGTGCCAGTAGTCCGAGGGGGCCGTATAATTCACCCCTCCACTTT	CASSPRGPYNSPLHF
TRBJ2-3	once	TRBV6-1	TRBD1	TGTGCCAGCAGCACAGGGGCGAGAGATACGCAGTATTTT	CASSTGARDTQYF
TRBJ2-1	NA	TRBV19	TRBD2	TGTGCCAGTAGTACGGACGGGGGGGTTAACAATGAGCAGTTCTTC	CASSTDGGVNNEQFF
TRBJ1-3	NA	TRBV7-2	NA	TGTGCCAGCGGCAGGAATGGGGGCGGTTCAAACACCATATATTTT	CASGRNGGGSNTIYF
TRBJ1-3	NA	TRBV19	TRBD1	TGTGCCAGTAGTATTAACAGGGGTTTTGGAAACACCATATATTTT	CASSINRGFGNTIYF
TRBJ2-5	NA	TRBV4-1	NA	TGCGCCAGCAGCCAAAATATTTTCCAAGAGACCCAGTACTTC	CASSQNIFQETQYF
TRBJ2-1	NA	TRBV29-1	TRBD1	TGCAGCGTTGCAACAGGGGGCCGGAATGAGCAGTTCTTC	CSVATGGRNEQFF
TRBJ1-3	NA	TRBV25-1	NA	TGTGCCAGCAGTGCCGCCCGGGGGGATGGAAACACCATATATTTT	CASSAARGDGNTIYF
TRBJ1-6	NA	TRBV7-2	NA	TGTGCCAGCAGCTTAACAGATACCTCACCCCTCCACTTT	CASSLTDTSPLHF
TRBJ1-5	NA	TRBV27	NA	TGTGCCAGCAGTTCAACCCCCGGCCAGCGTAGCAATCAGCCCCAGCATTTT	CASSSTPGQRSNQPQHF
TRBJ1-2	NA	TRBV20-1	NA	TGCAGTGCGTCATATGGCTACACCTTC	CSASYGYTF
TRBJ2-1	few	TRBV7-9	TRBD2	TGTGCCAGCAGTTCCACCGGGGGGGCCAATGAGCAGTTCTTC	CASSSTGGANEQFF
TRBJ2-3	NA	TRBV7-2	TRBD2	TGTGCCAGCAGCTTATTAGCGGGGGTGACAGATACGCAGTATTTT	CASSLLAGVTDTQYF
TRBJ2-3	NA	TRBV7-2	NA	TGTGCCAGCAGCTTAGGTACAGACACAGATACGCAGTATTTT	CASSLGTDTDTQYF
TRBJ1-2	NA	TRBV27	NA	TGTGCCAGCAGACCCGGGGGGGTTAACTATGGCTACACCTTC	CASRPGGVNYGYTF
TRBJ2-5	NA	TRBV19	TRBD2	TGTGCCAGTAGTATTCCAGCGGGGGACCAAGAGACCCAGTACTTC	CASSIPAGDQETQYF
TRBJ1-5	NA	TRBV18	TRBD1	TGTGCCAGCTCACCACTTCCGGGACAGGTCAATCAGCCCCAGCATTTT	CASSPLPGQVNQPQHF
TRBJ2-5	NA	TRBV12-5	TRBD2	TGTGCTAGTGGTCGCTCGGGAGGGGAGACCCAGTACTTC	CASGRSGGETQYF
TRBJ2-7	NA	TRBV6-5	NA	TGTGCCAGCAGCTACTCCGGGACGCGGGGCTCCTACGAGCAGTACTTC	CASSYSGTRGSYEQYF
TRBJ2-7	NA	TRBV6-5	TRBD1	TGTGCCAGCACAGGGGGTAACGAGCAGTACTTC	CASTGGNEQYF
TRBJ2-1	NA	TRBV7-9	NA	TGTGCCAGCAGCTTAGGATTCGGGAAAAGTGAGGATGAGCAGTTCTTC	CASSLGFGKSEDEQFF
TRBJ1-1	few	TRBV11-3	TRBD1	TGTGCCAGCAGCTACGGACAGGGGGTAGCTTTCTTT	CASSYGQGVAFF
TRBJ2-7	NA	TRBV7-3	TRBD1	TGTGCCAGCAGCTTAATCGGCGGGACAGGTGGTACCTACGAGCAGTACTTC	CASSLIGGTGGTYEQYF
TRBJ1-1	NA	TRBV9	NA	TGTGCCAGCAGCGTAGACAGCGGGCAAGTTATGGTCTTT	CASSVDSGQVMVF
TRBJ1-2	NA	TRBV6-5	NA	TGTGCCAGCAGATGGGCAGGAGGGAATGGCTACACCTTC	CASRWAGGNGYTF
TRBJ1-3	NA	TRBV14	NA	TGTGCCAGCAGCCTAAAGGGGTTCTCTGGAAACACCATATATTTT	CASSLKGFSGNTIYF
TRBJ1-1	NA	TRBV11-2	NA	TGTGCCAGCAGTCCAGGTTGGGTGGGCACTGAAGCTTTCTTT	CASSPGWVGTEAFF
TRBJ2-7	NA	TRBV14	NA	TGTGCCAGCAGCCAAGATTGGCAGGGCTCCTACGAGCAGTACTTC	CASSQDWQGSYEQYF
TRBJ2-7	NA	TRBV30	NA	TGTGCCTGGAGTCAGGGTCCCGAGCAGTACTTC	CAWSQGPEQYF
TRBJ1-6	NA	TRBV15	NA	TGTGCCACCAGCAGAGATAAGTCTTTAGGGAGCTCCTATAATTCACCCCTCCACTTT	CATSRDKSLGSSYNSPLHF
TRBJ2-7	NA	TRBV27	TRBD1	TGTGCCAGCAGTAGAAGACAGGGGTCCGACGAGCAGTACTTC	CASSRRQGSDEQYF
TRBJ2-7	NA	TRBV13	TRBD1	TGTGCCAGCAGATCGTTGAATTCCGGGACAGAGAACCACGAGCAGTACTTC	CASRSLNSGTENHEQYF
TRBJ2-1	once	TRBV14	TRBD2	TGTGCCAGCAGCCAAGGGCCCGGGACTAGAGACGAGCAGTTCTTC	CASSQGPGTRDEQFF
TRBJ2-3	NA	TRBV10-3	TRBD2	TGTGCCATCAGTGAGTTCGCGGGGGATTTGGATACGCAGTATTTT	CAISEFAGDLDTQYF
TRBJ1-6	few	TRBV5-8	TRBD1	TGTGCCAGCAGCTTCAGGGGGTCACCCCTCCACTTT	CASSFRGSPLHF
TRBJ2-2	NA	TRBV29-1	TRBD1	TGCAGCGTTGAAGCCCCGGGACAGGGGGGCAAACTGTTTTTT	CSVEAPGQGGKLFF
TRBJ2-3	NA	TRBV18	TRBD1	TGTGCCAGCTCACCCCGTTCGACAGGGGGAATGCGGGATACGCAGTATTTT	CASSPRSTGGMRDTQYF
TRBJ1-5	once	TRBV2	NA	TGTGCCAGCAGTGAATGGGGCCGCAATCAGCCCCAGCATTTT	CASSEWGRNQPQHF
TRBJ2-1	NA	TRBV5-4	TRBD1	TGTGCCAGCAGCTTGGGGACAGGGGGTATAGGGGAGCAGTTCTTC	CASSLGTGGIGEQFF
TRBJ1-1	NA	TRBV7-6	TRBD1	TGTGCCAGCAGCTTAGGCACAGGGGGGATATTCACTGAAGCTTTCTTT	CASSLGTGGIFTEAFF
TRBJ2-2	NA	TRBV13	NA	TGTGCCAGCAGCTTAAGGACAGGGAGGGCCGGGGAGCTGTTTTTT	CASSLRTGRAGELFF
TRBJ1-2	NA	TRBV7-9	NA	TGTGCCAGCAGTCCGACTACAAACTATGGCTACACCTTC	CASSPTTNYGYTF
TRBJ2-7	NA	TRBV5-6	TRBD2	TGTGCCAGCAGCTTACGGCGGGGGGCCTACTACGAGCAGTACTTC	CASSLRRGAYYEQYF
TRBJ2-1	few	TRBV10-3	NA	TGTGCCATCAGTGAGTCTGGCGGGTACTACAATGAGCAGTTCTTC	CAISESGGYYNEQFF
TRBJ1-6	NA	TRBV2	NA	TGTGCCAGCAGTTTTGGGGGCCTTAATTCACCCCTCCACTTT	CASSFGGLNSPLHF
TRBJ1-3	NA	TRBV6-5	NA	TGTGCCAGCAGTTCCGGGAGTTCCTCTGGAAACACCATATATTTT	CASSSGSSSGNTIYF
TRBJ2-1	NA	TRBV7-9	NA	TGTGCCAGCACCCACTCGGGAGAGGACTCGCGGGATGAGCAGTTCTTC	CASTHSGEDSRDEQFF
TRBJ1-6	NA	TRBV10-3	NA	TGTGCCATCAGTGAGTCGATGCAGAGACTCAATTCACCCCTCCACTTT	CAISESMQRLNSPLHF
TRBJ2-3	NA	TRBV7-2	NA	TGTGCCAGCAGCCCGTACACAGATACGCAGTATTTT	CASSPYTDTQYF
TRBJ1-2	NA	TRBV30	NA	TGTGCCTGGAGTGTGTCGAGCTATGGCTACACCTTC	CAWSVSSYGYTF
TRBJ2-2	NA	TRBV6-4	NA	TGTGCCAGCAGTGCCGCGGGCAGTGACGGGGAGCTGTTTTTT	CASSAAGSDGELFF
TRBJ1-2	NA	TRBV7-9	NA	TGTGCCAGCAGCACAAGACAGGTTAACTATGGCTACACCTTC	CASSTRQVNYGYTF
TRBJ2-1	NA	TRBV7-9	NA	TGTGCCAGCAGCCCTACGGAAAGGAGACCTTTTAATGAGCAGTTCTTC	CASSPTERRPFNEQFF
TRBJ2-7	NA	TRBV5-1	NA	TGCGCCAGCAGCCGAAACAACTACGAGCAGTACTTC	CASSRNNYEQYF